The source of this T cell receptor beta chain is a study of T cells expressing NK-cell markers. The overall study: It was sorted CD3+CD56+NKG2C+, CD3+CD56+NKG2C- and CD3+CD56-NKG2C+ T cells that supplied the TCR beta repertoires. HCMV seropositivity characterized seven of the eight sequenced donors, and seronegativity one. Whole-study results and caveats: Whether expanded NKG2C+ T cell clones were HCMV specific stayed uncertain.

A 5'RACE template switching approach incorporating UMIs was used to make TCR beta cDNA. Following a re-call of the 5' RACE reads, TCRdb has one entry per CDR3 protein and lacks DNA. The sample table includes 400,000 or so distinct CDR3 sequences. As regards this clonotype: Antigen unknown.

CDR3 length: 15 residues. The germline V gene has CDR1 KGHSH and CDR2 LQKENI. V gene TRBV18 combines with J gene TRBJ2-1. The specimen sequenced was blood T cells: a sorted CD56 or NKG2C T cell subset, CD4+ or CD8+ T cells, or bulk PBMC T cells (not recorded which). The receptor was derived from a woman aged 50 to 65 in good health. The chain's CDR3 is CASSPAMVSGNEQFF. The full variable domain, with the rest looked up from reference TRBV18 and TRBJ2-1, is NAGVMQNPRHLVRRRGQEARLRCSPMKGHSHVYWYRQLPEEGLKFMVYLQKENIIDESGMPKERFSAEFPKEGPSILRIQQVVRGDSAAYFCASSPAMVSGNEQFFGPGTRLTVL.